The rows below give T cell receptor beta chains drawn from one sample of a study of blood T cell repertoires in COVID-19. Sequencing was performed with immunoSEQ multiplex PCR; in TCRdb, only in-frame clones are kept and a portion is missing. The table has about 62,000 clones, 75% to 90% seen once; the top ten hold under 1.5%. The sample taken for sequencing was peripheral blood. Receptor source: a woman older than 75 with acute or convalescent COVID-19. Both conserved end residues are part of each CDR3. Not every row has a clone size; where given, it reads once, few, many or a size class.

v_call	clone_size	j_call	cdr3_aa
TRBV5-8	.	TRBJ1-6	CASSLAVNGNNSPLHF
TRBV2	.	TRBJ2-3	CASRAPGTGAADTQYF
TRBV6-6	once	TRBJ2-7	CASGQGAAYEQYF
TRBV2	.	TRBJ2-3	CASRRTSGSSTDTQYF
TRBV12-3/TRBV12-4	few	TRBJ1-5	CASSLMRQPQHF
TRBV24-1	.	TRBJ2-1	CATSDLTTSGADNEQFF
TRBV16	.	TRBJ1-5	CASSQPQGRGAKPQHF
TRBV7-2	.	TRBJ2-5	CASTSQRGQETQYF
TRBV3-1/TRBV3-2	.	TRBJ2-5	CASTGGGRETQYF
TRBV28	.	TRBJ1-4	CATNSQGRVEKLFF
TRBV27	.	TRBJ2-1	CASRGFSGRAYNEQFF
TRBV7-9	few	TRBJ1-2	CASATGARGYTF
TRBV7-3	.	TRBJ2-3	CASSLNQRGSTDTQYF
TRBV4-1	once	TRBJ1-2	CASSPRGGANINYGYTF
TRBV19	.	TRBJ1-5	CASTTRGGNQPQHF
TRBV5-4	.	TRBJ1-1	CASSSPGSDTEAFF
TRBV28	.	TRBJ2-7	CASSTGGTREQYF
TRBV5-1	.	TRBJ1-2	CASSRIDETRTGGGYTF
TRBV6-2/TRBV6-3	.	TRBJ2-5	CASSYGTGDQETQYF
TRBV27	few	TRBJ1-2	CASSARPGFGYTF
TRBV2	once	TRBJ1-1	CASVDRGRMVTEAFF
TRBV12-3/TRBV12-4	few	TRBJ1-4	CASSFLGGKLFF
TRBV3-1/TRBV3-2	.	TRBJ1-4	CASRLRQGGGQLFF
TRBV7-2	.	TRBJ1-2	CASSLMKTALPYGYTF
TRBV10-2	.	TRBJ1-2	CASSEGGHYYGYTF
TRBV6-5	.	TRBJ1-6	CASTTGGWYSPLHF
TRBV27	.	TRBJ2-7	CASSPYRGSYEQYF
TRBV7-3	.	TRBJ2-1	CASSLGGSFYNEQFF
TRBV3-1/TRBV3-2	.	TRBJ2-1	CASSQGREGRSEQFF
TRBV5-1	once	TRBJ1-5	CASSLTTDQPQHF
TRBV20-1	.	TRBJ2-1	CSASDSGGIDEQFF
TRBV7-2	.	TRBJ2-7	CASSLVIRADYEQYF
TRBV27	once	TRBJ2-7	CASSLSGDTYEQYF
TRBV6-2/TRBV6-3	.	TRBJ2-1	CASSFIADTNYNEQFF
TRBV24-1	.	TRBJ1-2	CATSDQFGTGDVYGYTF
TRBV21-1	.	TRBJ1-4	CASSKPQTGLREKLFF
TRBV19	.	TRBJ1-5	CASSLLPRGQPQHF
TRBV6-2/TRBV6-3	.	TRBJ1-5	CASSYNYGRDNQPQHF
TRBV4-3	.	TRBJ1-4	CASSHRPSRGEKLFF
TRBV9	.	TRBJ1-1	CASSQGTYASNTEAFF
TRBV30	.	TRBJ1-4	CAWKDRGWEKLFF
TRBV10-3	.	TRBJ1-1	CAINSGETEAFF
TRBV5-1	.	TRBJ1-1	CASSPRGQQNTEAFF